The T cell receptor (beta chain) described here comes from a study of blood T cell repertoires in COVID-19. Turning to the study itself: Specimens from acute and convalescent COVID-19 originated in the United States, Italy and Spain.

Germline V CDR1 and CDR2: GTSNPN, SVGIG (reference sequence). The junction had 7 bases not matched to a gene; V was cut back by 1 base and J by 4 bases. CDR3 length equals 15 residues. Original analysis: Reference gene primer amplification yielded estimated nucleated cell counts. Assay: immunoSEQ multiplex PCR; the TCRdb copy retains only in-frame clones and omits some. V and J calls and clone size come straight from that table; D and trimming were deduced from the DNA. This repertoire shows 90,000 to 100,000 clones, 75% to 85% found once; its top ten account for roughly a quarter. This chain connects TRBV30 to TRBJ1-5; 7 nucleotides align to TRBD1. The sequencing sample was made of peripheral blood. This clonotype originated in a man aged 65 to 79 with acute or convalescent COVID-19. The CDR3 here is CAWSGTGDVNQPQHF. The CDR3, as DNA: TGTGCCTGGAGTGGAACAGGGGACGTAAATCAGCCCCAGCATTTT.